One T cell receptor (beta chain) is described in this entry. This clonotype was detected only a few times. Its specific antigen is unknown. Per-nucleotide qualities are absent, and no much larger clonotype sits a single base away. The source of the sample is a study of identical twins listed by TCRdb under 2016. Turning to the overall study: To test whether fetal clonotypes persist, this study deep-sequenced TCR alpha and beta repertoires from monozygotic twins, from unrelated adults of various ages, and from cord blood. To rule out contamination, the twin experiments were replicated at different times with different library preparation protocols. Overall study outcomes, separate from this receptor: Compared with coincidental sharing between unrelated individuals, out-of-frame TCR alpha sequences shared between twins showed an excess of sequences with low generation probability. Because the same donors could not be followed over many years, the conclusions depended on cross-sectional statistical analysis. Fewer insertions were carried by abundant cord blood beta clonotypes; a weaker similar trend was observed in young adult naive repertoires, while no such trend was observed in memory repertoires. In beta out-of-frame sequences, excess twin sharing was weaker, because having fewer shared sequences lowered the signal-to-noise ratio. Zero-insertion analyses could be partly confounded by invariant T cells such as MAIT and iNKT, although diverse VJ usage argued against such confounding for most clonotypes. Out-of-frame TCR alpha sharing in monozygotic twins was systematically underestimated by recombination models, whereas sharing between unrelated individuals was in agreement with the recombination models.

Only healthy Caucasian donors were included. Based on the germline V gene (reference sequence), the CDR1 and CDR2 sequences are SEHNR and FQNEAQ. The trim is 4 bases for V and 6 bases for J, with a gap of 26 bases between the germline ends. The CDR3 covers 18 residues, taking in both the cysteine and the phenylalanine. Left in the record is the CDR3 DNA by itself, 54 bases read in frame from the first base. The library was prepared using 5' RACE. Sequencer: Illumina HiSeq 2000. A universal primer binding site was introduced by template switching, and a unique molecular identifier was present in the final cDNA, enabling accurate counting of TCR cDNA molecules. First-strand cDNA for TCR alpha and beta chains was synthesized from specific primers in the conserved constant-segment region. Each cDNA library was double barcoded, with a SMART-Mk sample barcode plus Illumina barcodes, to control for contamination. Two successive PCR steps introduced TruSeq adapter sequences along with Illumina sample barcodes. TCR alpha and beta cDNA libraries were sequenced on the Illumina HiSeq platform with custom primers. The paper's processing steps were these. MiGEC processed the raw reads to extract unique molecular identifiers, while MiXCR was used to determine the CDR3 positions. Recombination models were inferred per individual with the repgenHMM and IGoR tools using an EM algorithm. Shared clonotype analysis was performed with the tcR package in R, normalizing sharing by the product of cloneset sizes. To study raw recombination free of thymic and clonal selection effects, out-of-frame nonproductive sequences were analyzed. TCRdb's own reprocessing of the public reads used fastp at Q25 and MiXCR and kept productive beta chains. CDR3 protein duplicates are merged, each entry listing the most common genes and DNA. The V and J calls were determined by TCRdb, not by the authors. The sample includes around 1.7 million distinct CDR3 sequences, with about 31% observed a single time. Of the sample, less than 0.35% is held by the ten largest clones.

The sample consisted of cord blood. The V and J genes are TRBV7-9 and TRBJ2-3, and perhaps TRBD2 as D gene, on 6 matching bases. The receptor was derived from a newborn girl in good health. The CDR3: CASSSTWGDAQRADTQYF. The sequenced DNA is TGTGCCAGCAGCTCTACCTGGGGGGACGCACAAAGGGCGGATACGCAGTATTTT.